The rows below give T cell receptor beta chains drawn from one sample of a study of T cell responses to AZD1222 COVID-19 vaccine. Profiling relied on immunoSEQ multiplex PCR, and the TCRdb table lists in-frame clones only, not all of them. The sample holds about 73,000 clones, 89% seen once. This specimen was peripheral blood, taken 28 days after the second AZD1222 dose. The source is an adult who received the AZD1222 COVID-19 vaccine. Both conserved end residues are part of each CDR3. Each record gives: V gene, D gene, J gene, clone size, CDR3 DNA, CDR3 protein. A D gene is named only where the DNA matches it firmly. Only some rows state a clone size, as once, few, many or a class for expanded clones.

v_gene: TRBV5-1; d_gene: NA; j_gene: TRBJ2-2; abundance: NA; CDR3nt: TGCGCCAGCAGTGATGGCCTAGCTCGCACCGGGGAGCTGTTTTTT; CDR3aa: CASSDGLARTGELFF
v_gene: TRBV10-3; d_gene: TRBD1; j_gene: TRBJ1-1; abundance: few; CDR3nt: TGTGCCATCAGGAGGGGACAGGGGGCTTCCGTGAACACTGAAGCTTTCTTT; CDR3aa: CAIRRGQGASVNTEAFF
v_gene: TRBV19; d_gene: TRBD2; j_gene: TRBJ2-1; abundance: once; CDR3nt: TGTGCCAGTAGTTCCGGGACTAGCGGGAGGGCCCACAATGAGCAGTTCTTC; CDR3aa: CASSSGTSGRAHNEQFF
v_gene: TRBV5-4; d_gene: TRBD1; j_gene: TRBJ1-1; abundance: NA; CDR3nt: TGTGCCAGCAGCTGGACAGGGCTCACTGAAGCTTTCTTT; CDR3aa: CASSWTGLTEAFF
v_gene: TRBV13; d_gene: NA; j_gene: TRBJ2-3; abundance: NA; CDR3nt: TGTGCCAGCAAAGGGGGAGTAGATACGCAGTATTTT; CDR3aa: CASKGGVDTQYF
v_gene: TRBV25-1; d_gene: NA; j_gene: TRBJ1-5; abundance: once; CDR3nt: TGTGCCAGCAGCAAACAGGGTATACAGCCCCAGCATTTT; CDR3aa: CASSKQGIQPQHF
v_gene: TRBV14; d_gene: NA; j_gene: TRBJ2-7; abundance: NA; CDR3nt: TGTGCCAGCAGCCAAGGTGGCAGGGCCTACGAGCAGTACTTC; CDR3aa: CASSQGGRAYEQYF
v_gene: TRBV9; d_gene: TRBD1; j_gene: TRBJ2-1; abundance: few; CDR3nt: TGTGCCAGCAGCGGCGACAGGGGCGATGAGCAGTTCTTC; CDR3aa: CASSGDRGDEQFF
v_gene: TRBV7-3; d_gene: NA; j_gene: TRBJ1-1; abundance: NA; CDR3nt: TGTGCCAGCAGCGTCGAAGGGATGGAGGAAGCTTTCTTT; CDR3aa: CASSVEGMEEAFF
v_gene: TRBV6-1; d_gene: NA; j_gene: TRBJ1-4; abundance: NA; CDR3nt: TGTGCCAGCAGTGCGCGCCCGCAGTTGGGTAATGAAAAACTGTTTTTT; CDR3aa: CASSARPQLGNEKLFF
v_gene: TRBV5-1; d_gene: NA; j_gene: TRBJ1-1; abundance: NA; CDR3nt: TGCGCCAGCAGCTTGTTAGGGATTTCGAACACTGAAGCTTTCTTT; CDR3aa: CASSLLGISNTEAFF
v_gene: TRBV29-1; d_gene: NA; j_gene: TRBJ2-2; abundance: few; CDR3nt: TGCAGCTTTCGGTCCTACAACGGGGAGCTGTTTTTT; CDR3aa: CSFRSYNGELFF
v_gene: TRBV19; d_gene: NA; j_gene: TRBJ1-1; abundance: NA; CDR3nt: TGTGCCAGTAGTATCGTCGTGAACACTGAAGCTTTCTTT; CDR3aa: CASSIVVNTEAFF
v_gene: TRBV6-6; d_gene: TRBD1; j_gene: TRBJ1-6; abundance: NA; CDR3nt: TGTGCCAGCAGTTGGGACAGGCCGTACAATTCACCCCTCCACTTT; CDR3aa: CASSWDRPYNSPLHF
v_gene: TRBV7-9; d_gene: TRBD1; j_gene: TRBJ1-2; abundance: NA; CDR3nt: TGTGCCAGCAGCCTAGGACAGGGAAGTGGCTATGGCTACACCTTC; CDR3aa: CASSLGQGSGYGYTF
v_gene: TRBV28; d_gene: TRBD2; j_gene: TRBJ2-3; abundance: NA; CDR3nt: TGTGCCAGCAGTTCCCCGACTAGCGGGGGGGCCGATACGCAGTATTTT; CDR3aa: CASSSPTSGGADTQYF
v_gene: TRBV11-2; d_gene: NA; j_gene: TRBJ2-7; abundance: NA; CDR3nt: TGTGCCAGCAGCTTAGTAGCGAGCCCATACGAGCAGTACTTC; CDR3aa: CASSLVASPYEQYF
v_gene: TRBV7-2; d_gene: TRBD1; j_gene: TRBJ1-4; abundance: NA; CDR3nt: TGTGCCAGCAGCTTAGTTGGGACAGCATCAAATGAAAAACTGTTTTTT; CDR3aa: CASSLVGTASNEKLFF
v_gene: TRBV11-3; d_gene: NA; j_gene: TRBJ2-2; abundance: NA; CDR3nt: TGTGCCAGCATCTCCGGGGGGCTTAACACCGGGGAGCTGTTTTTT; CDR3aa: CASISGGLNTGELFF
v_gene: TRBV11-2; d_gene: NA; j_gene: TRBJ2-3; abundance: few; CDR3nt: TGTGCCAGCAGCTCTCCTTTAGTCGCTGGCGGGGATACGCAGTATTTT; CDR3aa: CASSSPLVAGGDTQYF
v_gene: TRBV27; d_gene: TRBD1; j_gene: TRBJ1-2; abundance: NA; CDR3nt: TGTGCCAGCAGTTTATCACAACGGACAGGGCGTATGGGCTACACCTTC; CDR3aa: CASSLSQRTGRMGYTF
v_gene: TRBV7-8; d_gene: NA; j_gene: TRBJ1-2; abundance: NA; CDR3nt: TGTGCCAGCAGCTTAGCCAGAGCCAACTATGGCTACACCTTC; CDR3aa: CASSLARANYGYTF
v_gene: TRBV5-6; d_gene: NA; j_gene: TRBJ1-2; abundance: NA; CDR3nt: TGTGCCAGCAGCTCAGGGGAGGGCTATGGCTACACCTTC; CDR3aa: CASSSGEGYGYTF